This record looks at one T cell receptor (beta chain) sequence and its context. Its antigen is still unknown. The data stem from a study of glioma-infiltrating T cells. The germline V and J ends were trimmed by 5 bases and 1 base, with 17 bases remaining between them. Germline V lookup: CDR1 MNHEY, CDR2 SMNVEV (reference sequence). This CDR3 is built from 16 residues. Amplification of TCR alpha and beta CDR3 regions from RNA used iRepertoire nested multiplex PCR. Input was roughly 95-400 ng of tissue mRNA or PBMC total RNA. From the multiplex PCR reads, TCRdb called clonotypes with MiXCR, one entry per CDR3 protein. The table records approximately 190,000 distinct CDR3 sequences, approximately 30% of them present only once. Study-wide points: Non-neoplastic patients had below-expected tissue-blood divergence, while all gliomas exceeded expectation.

The sequencing input was glioma tissue, nonneoplastic brain tissue, or PBMCs (not recorded which). The rearrangement links TRBV27 to TRBJ2-5; D gene unclear. This sequence originates from a human donor with low-grade glioma or glioblastoma, undergoing nonglioma brain surgery, or in good health (not recorded which). CDR3 loop: CASSPSQAGCQETQYF. The CDR3 nucleotides are TGTGCCAGCAGTCCAAGCCAGGCAGGTTGCCAAGAGACCCAGTACTTC.